These 13 T cell receptor beta chains came from one sample sequenced in a study of control samples from healthy donors and cancer patients. Some clones are missing from TCRdb's copy, which holds only in-frame ones; the method was immunoSEQ multiplex PCR. The sample yields about 220,000 clones, about 95% seen once. The sample taken for sequencing was blood. Receptors originate from a man aged 45-65 years in good health.

This clone was detected once. The V and J genes are TRBV4-3 and TRBJ2-1; 11 bases map to TRBD2. The V gene's germline CDR1 is LGHNA and CDR2 YSLEER. The CDR3 is 17 amino acids. Germline trimming cut 4 bases from V and 1 base from J; bases unmatched to any gene: 6. The CDR3, as DNA: TGCGCCAGCAGCCCGTTAGCGGGGGGGCTTTCCTACAATGAGCAGTTCTTC. Amino acids: CASSPLAGGLSYNEQFF.

The chain employs TRBV19 and TRBJ2-2; D perhaps matches TRBD1 (5 bases). Trimming cost V 4 bases and J 0 bases, with 12 bases left between them. The CDR3 extends over 16 amino acids. Germline V gene data show CDR1 as LNHDA and CDR2 as SQIVND (reference sequence). CDR3 nucleotide sequence: TGTGCCAGTAGTAGAATGGTGGACACGAACACCGGGGAGCTGTTTTTT. Its protein product is CASSRMVDTNTGELFF.

The V gene is TRBV7-3, the J gene TRBJ2-5; D may be TRBD2 (8 bases). The CDR3 is made up of 16 amino acids. V was clipped by 5 bases and J by 4 bases, with 20 bases between them. The germline V gene has CDR1 SGHTA and CDR2 FQGTGA. This CDR3 is CASSPRDSGGLETQYF. The CDR3, as DNA: TGTGCCAGCAGCCCCAGGGACAGCGGGGGTTTAGAGACCCAGTACTTC.

The rearrangement joins TRBV19 to TRBJ1-1, with 7 bases fitting TRBD1. Germline V CDR1 and CDR2: LNHDA, SQIVND (reference sequence). The ends lost 6 bases at V and 8 bases at J; junction bases unmatched: 12. The CDR3 is made up of 14 amino acids. DNA for the CDR3: TGTGCCAGTAGCACCGGGACAGCGGCGGGAGAAGCTTTCTTT. This translates into CASSTGTAAGEAFF.

V and J are TRBV30 and TRBJ1-1; no firm D call. V lost 1 base and J 4 bases, leaving 10 bases between the germline ends. Germline CDR1 and CDR2: GTSNPN and SVGIG (reference sequence). CDR3 size: 13 residues. In nucleotides, the CDR3 is TGTGCCTGGAGTGGTCGGCTTGGCACTGAAGCTTTCTTT. Amino acid sequence: CAWSGRLGTEAFF.

V and J are TRBV5-1 and TRBJ2-3; 9 positions match TRBD2. The CDR3 extends over 16 amino acids. Unmatched junction bases numbered 8, after V lost 1 base and J lost 5 bases. CDR1 and CDR2 from the germline V gene are SGHRS and YFSETQ. CDR3 sequence reads: CASSLPGLADLDTQYF. The CDR3 region has the DNA TGCGCCAGCAGCTTGCCGGGACTAGCTGATCTAGATACGCAGTATTTT.

V gene TRBV24-1 combines with J gene TRBJ2-6; no clear D gene. From germline, CDR1 is KGHDR and CDR2 SFDVKD. CDR3 length: 16 residues. V gave up 5 bases and J gave up 0 bases, with 10 bases separating them. The CDR3 here is CATSGALPSGANVLTF. CDR3 DNA sequence: TGTGCCACCAGTGGGGCGCTACCCTCTGGGGCCAACGTCCTGACTTTC.

The J gene is TRBJ2-3, the V gene TRBV18, with a tentative D call TRBD2 (5 bases). V was shortened by 0 bases and J by 0 bases, with 10 bases between the two germline ends. The germline gives CDR1 KGHSH, CDR2 LQKENI. CDR3 length equals 16 residues. In DNA form, the CDR3 reads TGTGCCAGCTCACCACCCCCACGGAGGAGCACAGATACGCAGTATTTT. Its protein is CASSPPPRRSTDTQYF.

This rearrangement joins TRBV12-3 or TRBV12-4 to TRBJ2-3; TRBD2 aligns across 7 bases. The CDR3 extends over 12 amino acids. Trimming cost V 3 bases and J 8 bases; bases outside gene matches: 2. The CDR3 nucleotides are TGTGCCAGCAGTTTGGGGGGGGGTACGCAGTATTTT. Amino acids: CASSLGGGTQYF.

The V call is TRBV30, the J call TRBJ2-1; 8 nucleotides align to TRBD1. Germline values: CDR1 GTSNPN, CDR2 SVGIG (reference sequence). The CDR3 spans 13 residues. The trim removed 7 bases at V and 7 bases at J, leaving 9 bases unmatched. The DNA of the CDR3 is TGTGCCTCTCGTGGGGACAGGTGGAATGAGCAGTTCTTC. Its translation is CASRGDRWNEQFF.

V usage is TRBV2 and J usage is TRBJ1-1, with 9 bases aligning to TRBD1. The CDR3 totals 20 residues. CDR1 is SNHLY and CDR2 is FYNNEI in the germline V gene. With 1 base clipped from V and 6 bases from J, the junction kept 21 bases outside the gene matches. The CDR3 reads CASSEENWDRVGPFAPEAFF. The CDR3 DNA reads as TGTGCCAGCAGTGAAGAAAATTGGGACAGGGTGGGGCCCTTCGCCCCTGAAGCTTTCTTT.

The V and J genes are TRBV7-9 and TRBJ2-3; TRBD2 aligns across 7 bases. The V segment lost 1 base and the J segment 2 bases; nucleotides outside the gene matches: 6. The CDR3 has 16 residues. CDR1 and CDR2 from the germline V gene are SEHNR and FQNEAQ (reference sequence). DNA of the CDR3: TGTGCCAGCAGCTTAGGTTCTGGGGGGGACACAGATACGCAGTATTTT. This translates into CASSLGSGGDTDTQYF.

This rearrangement joins TRBV5-1 to TRBJ2-1; the match to TRBD2 covers 13 bases. The V segment lost 4 bases and the J segment 2 bases; nucleotides outside the gene matches: 3. Per the germline V gene, CDR1 is SGHRS and CDR2 is YFSETQ. This CDR3 contains 16 residues. The CDR3 region has the DNA TGCGCCAGCAGCGCTGGGACTAGCGGGACCTACAATGAGCAGTTCTTC. Translated, it gives CASSAGTSGTYNEQFF. Looking up the rest from reference TRBV5-1 and TRBJ2-1 gives the full variable domain: KAGVTQTPRYLIKTRGQQVTLSCSPISGHRSVSWYQQTPGQGLQFLFEYFSETQRNKGNFPGRFSGRQFSNSRSEMNVSTLELGDSALYLCASSAGTSGTYNEQFFGPGTRLTVL.